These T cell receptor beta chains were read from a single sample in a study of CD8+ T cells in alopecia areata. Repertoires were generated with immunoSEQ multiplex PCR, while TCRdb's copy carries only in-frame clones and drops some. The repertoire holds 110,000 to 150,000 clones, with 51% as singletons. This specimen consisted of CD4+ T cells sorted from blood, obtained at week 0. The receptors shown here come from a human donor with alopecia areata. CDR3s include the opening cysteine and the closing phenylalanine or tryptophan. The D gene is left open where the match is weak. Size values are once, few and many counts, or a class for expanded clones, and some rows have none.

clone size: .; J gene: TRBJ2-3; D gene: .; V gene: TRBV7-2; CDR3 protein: CASSLSSGDTDTQYF; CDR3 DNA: TGTGCCAGCAGCTTGTCCAGCGGAGACACAGATACGCAGTATTTT
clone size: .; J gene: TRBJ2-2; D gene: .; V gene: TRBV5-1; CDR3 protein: CASRQTQLSNTGELFF; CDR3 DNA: TGCGCCAGCAGACAGACCCAACTGTCGAACACCGGGGAGCTGTTTTTT
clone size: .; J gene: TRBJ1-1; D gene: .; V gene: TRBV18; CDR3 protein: CASSPPGDTEAFF; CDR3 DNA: TGTGCCAGCTCACCGCCCGGGGACACTGAAGCTTTCTTT
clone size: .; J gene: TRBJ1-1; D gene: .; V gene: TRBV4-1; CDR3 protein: CASSQEYRVNTEAFF; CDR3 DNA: TGCGCCAGCAGCCAAGAGTATCGGGTGAACACTGAAGCTTTCTTT
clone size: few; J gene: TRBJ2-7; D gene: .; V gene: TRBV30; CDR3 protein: CAWSVRPGRSYEQYF; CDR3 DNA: TGTGCCTGGAGTGTACGCCCGGGGCGTTCCTACGAGCAGTACTTC
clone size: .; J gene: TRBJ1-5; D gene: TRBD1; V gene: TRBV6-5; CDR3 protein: CATADRLNQPQHF; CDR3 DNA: TGTGCCACCGCGGACAGGCTCAATCAGCCCCAGCATTTT
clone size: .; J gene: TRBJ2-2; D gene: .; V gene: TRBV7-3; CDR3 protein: CASSLRGTGELFF; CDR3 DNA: TGTGCCAGCAGCTTAAGGGGTACCGGGGAGCTGTTTTTT
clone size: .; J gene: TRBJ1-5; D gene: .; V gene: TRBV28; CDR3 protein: CASSFGADQPQHF; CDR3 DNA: TGTGCCAGCAGTTTTGGGGCCGATCAGCCCCAGCATTTT
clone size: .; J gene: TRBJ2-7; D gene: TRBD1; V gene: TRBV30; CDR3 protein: CARQGAYEQYF; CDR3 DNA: TGTGCCCGACAGGGGGCTTACGAGCAGTACTTC
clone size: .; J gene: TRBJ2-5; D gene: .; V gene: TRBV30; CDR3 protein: CAQRPREETQYF; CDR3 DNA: TGTGCCCAGAGGCCTCGAGAAGAGACCCAGTACTTC
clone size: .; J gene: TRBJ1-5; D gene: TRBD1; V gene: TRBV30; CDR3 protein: CAWSGGRGEQPQHF; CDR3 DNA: TGTGCCTGGTCAGGGGGGCGCGGGGAGCAGCCCCAGCATTTT
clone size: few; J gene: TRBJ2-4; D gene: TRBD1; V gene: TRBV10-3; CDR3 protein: CAISVGTGNIQYF; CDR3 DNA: TGTGCCATCAGTGTAGGGACAGGGAACATTCAGTACTTC
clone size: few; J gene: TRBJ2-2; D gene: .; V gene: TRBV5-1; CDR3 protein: CASSFSGNTGELFF; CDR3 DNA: TGCGCCAGCAGCTTCTCGGGAAACACCGGGGAGCTGTTTTTT
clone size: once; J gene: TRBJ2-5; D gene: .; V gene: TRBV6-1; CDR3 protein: CASSGRGVQETQYF; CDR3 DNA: TGTGCCAGCAGTGGGCGTGGAGTACAAGAGACCCAGTACTTC
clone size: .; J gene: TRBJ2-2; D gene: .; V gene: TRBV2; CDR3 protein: CASNRDVTGELFF; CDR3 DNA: TGTGCCAGCAACAGGGACGTTACCGGGGAGCTGTTTTTT
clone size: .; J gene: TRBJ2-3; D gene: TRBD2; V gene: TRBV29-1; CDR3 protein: CSAGGTSPDTQYF; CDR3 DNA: TGCAGCGCTGGGGGGACTAGTCCAGATACGCAGTATTTT
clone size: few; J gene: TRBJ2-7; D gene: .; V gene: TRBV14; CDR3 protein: CASSRDYEQYF; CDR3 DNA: TGTGCCAGCAGCCGGGACTACGAGCAGTACTTC
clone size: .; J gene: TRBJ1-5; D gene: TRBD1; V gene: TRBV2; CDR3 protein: CASRWDRLTEPQHF; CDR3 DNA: TGTGCCAGCAGATGGGACAGGCTGACGGAGCCCCAGCATTTT
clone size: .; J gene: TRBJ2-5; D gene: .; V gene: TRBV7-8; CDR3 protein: CASSLVGFLRGETQYF; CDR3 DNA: TGTGCCAGCAGCTTAGTCGGGTTCCTCCGGGGGGAGACCCAGTACTTC
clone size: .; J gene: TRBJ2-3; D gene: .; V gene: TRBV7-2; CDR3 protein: CASSFSLGDTQYF; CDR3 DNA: TGTGCCAGCAGCTTCTCGCTCGGAGATACGCAGTATTTT
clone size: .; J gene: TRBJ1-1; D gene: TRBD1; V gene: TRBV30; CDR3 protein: CASQTGMVTEAFF; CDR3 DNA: TGTGCCTCCCAGACAGGGATGGTCACTGAAGCTTTCTTT
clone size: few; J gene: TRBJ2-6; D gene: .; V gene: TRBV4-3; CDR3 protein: CASSQDGGANVLTF; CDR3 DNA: TGCGCCAGCAGCCAAGACGGTGGGGCCAACGTCCTGACTTTC
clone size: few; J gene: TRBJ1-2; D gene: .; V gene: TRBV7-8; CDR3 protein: CASSSNFNYGYTF; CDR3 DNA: TGTGCCAGCAGTTCGAACTTCAACTATGGCTACACCTTC
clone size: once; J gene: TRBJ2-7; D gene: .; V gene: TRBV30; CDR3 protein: CAWSSHNEQYF; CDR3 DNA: TGTGCCTGGAGTAGCCACAACGAGCAGTACTTC
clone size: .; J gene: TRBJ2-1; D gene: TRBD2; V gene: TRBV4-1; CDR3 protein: CASSQGNLAGGVYNDQFF; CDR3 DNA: TGCGCCAGCAGCCAAGGTAACCTAGCGGGAGGTGTCTACAATGACCAGTTCTTC
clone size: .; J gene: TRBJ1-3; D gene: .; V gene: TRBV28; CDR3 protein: CASSFNFGGYENTIYF; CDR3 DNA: TGTGCCAGCAGTTTTAATTTCGGGGGCTATGAAAACACCATATATTTT
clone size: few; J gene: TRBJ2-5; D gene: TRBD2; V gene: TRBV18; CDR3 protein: CASSPGTSGRATQYF; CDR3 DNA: TGTGCCAGCTCACCCGGGACTAGCGGGAGAGCGACCCAGTACTTC
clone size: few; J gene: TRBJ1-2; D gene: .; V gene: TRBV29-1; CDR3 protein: CSVEDLTGTTGYGYTF; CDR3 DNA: TGCAGCGTTGAAGATCTTACAGGGACGACTGGCTATGGCTACACCTTC
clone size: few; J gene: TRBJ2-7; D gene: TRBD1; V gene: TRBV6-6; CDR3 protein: CASSYSRGQDYEQYF; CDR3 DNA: TGTGCCAGCAGTTACTCGAGGGGACAGGACTACGAGCAGTACTTC
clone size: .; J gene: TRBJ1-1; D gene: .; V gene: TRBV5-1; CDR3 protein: CASASMRQNTEAFF; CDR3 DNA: TGCGCCAGCGCGAGTATGAGGCAGAACACTGAAGCTTTCTTT
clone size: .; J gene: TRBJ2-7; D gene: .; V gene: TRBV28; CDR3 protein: CASSLSRLTYEQYF; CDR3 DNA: TGTGCCAGCAGTTTATCCAGGCTCACCTACGAGCAGTACTTC
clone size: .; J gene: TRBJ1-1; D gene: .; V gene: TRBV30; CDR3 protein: CAWTGSGDTEAFF; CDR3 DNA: TGTGCCTGGACAGGGAGTGGGGACACTGAAGCTTTCTTT
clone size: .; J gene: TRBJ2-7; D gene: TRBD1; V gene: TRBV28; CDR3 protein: CASLNRGIYEQYF; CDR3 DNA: TGTGCCAGCCTTAACAGGGGGATTTACGAGCAGTACTTC
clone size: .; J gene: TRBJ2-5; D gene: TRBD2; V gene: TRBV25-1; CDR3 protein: CASSEAGAVETQYF; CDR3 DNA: TGTGCCAGCAGTGAGGCGGGAGCGGTCGAGACCCAGTACTTC
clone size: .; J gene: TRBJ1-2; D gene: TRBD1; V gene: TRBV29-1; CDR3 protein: CSVDERGQGACTF; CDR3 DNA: TGCAGCGTTGACGAGCGGGGACAGGGGGCTTGCACCTTC
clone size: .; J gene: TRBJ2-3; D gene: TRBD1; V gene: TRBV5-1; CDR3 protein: CASSLAYLTGGGDTQYF; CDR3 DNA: TGCGCCAGCAGCTTGGCCTACTTGACAGGGGGAGGAGATACGCAGTATTTT
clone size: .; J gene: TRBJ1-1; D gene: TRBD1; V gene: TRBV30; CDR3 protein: CAWSVLPGGNTEAFF; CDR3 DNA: TGTGCCTGGAGTGTACTCCCAGGGGGGAACACTGAAGCTTTCTTT
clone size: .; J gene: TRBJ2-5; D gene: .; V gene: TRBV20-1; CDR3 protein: CSGAGGGTQYF; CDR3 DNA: TGCAGTGGGGCAGGGGGAGGGACCCAGTACTTC
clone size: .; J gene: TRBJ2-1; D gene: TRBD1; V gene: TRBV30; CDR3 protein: CAWTRQGILFF; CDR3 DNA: TGTGCCTGGACCAGACAGGGTATCTTATTCTTC
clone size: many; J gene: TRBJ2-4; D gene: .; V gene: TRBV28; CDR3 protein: CASTQGGVEGQYF; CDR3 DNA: TGTGCCAGCACCCAGGGGGGGGTTGAGGGTCAGTACTTC
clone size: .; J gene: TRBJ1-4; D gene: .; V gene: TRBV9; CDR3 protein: CASSFGLGGNEKLFF; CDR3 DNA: TGTGCCAGCAGCTTTGGGCTAGGGGGTAATGAAAAACTGTTTTTT
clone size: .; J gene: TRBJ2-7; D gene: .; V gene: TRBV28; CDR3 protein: CASSLSRIGTSLSYEQYF; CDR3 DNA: TGTGCCAGCAGTTTGTCGAGAATCGGGACCTCTCTCTCCTACGAGCAGTACTTC
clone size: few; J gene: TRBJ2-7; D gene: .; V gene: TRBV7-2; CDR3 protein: CASSLVGLGQGYEQYF; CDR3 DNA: TGTGCCAGCAGCTTAGTAGGATTGGGGCAGGGTTACGAGCAGTACTTC
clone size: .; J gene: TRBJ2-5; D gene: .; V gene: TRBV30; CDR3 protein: CAWNAGRQETQYF; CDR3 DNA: TGTGCCTGGAACGCGGGCAGGCAAGAGACCCAGTACTTC
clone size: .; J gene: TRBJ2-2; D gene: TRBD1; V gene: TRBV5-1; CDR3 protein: CASSFDRGGDSIGELFF; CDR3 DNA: TGCGCCAGCAGCTTCGACAGGGGAGGCGATAGCATCGGGGAGCTGTTTTTT
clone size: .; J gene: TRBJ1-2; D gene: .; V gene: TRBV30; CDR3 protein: CAWRASQGTYGYTF; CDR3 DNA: TGTGCCTGGAGGGCGTCTCAGGGGACGTATGGCTACACCTTC
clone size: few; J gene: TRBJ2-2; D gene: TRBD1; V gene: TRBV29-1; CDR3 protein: CSVEKGQGVTGELFF; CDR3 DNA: TGCAGCGTTGAGAAAGGGCAGGGGGTAACCGGGGAGCTGTTTTTT
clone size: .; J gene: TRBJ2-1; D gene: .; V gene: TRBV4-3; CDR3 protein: CASSQDLQAYNEQFF; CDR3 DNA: TGCGCCAGCAGCCAAGATCTACAGGCCTACAATGAGCAGTTCTTC
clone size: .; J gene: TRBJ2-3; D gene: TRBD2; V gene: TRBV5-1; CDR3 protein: CASSLYAAGLAGSTDTQYF; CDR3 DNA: TGCGCCAGCAGCTTGTATGCGGCCGGTCTAGCGGGCAGCACAGATACGCAGTATTTT
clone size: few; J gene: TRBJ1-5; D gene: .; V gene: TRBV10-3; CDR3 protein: CAISEGGETNQPQHF; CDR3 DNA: TGTGCCATCAGTGAGGGGGGGGAGACGAATCAGCCCCAGCATTTT